The following is a T cell receptor (beta chain) sequence with its context. The antigen is unknown. The sample is drawn from a study of cytomegalovirus exposure and HLA in healthy donors. General study results and limits: According to reports, the classifier identified cytomegalovirus status with high specificity and sensitivity. Subsequent analysis revealed that first-cohort TCR clusters tended to co-occur in the approximately 120 validation repertoires.

Repertoires were generated with immunoSEQ multiplex PCR, while TCRdb's copy carries only in-frame clones and drops some. This table has roughly 150,000 clones, approximately 87% appearing once. CDR1 and CDR2 (germline): SGHAT, FQNNGV. V shed 0 bases, J shed 2 bases, and the junction held 2 bases outside the gene matches. The CDR3 is 15 residues long. The chain employs TRBV11-2 and TRBJ2-5; 8 bases are a match to TRBD2. The material sequenced was PBMCs. This receptor was obtained from a woman in her 30s in good health and CMV-seronegative. The CDR3 reads CASSLDGGVQETQYF. CDR3 nucleotides: TGTGCCAGCAGCTTAGACGGGGGGGTTCAAGAGACCCAGTACTTC.